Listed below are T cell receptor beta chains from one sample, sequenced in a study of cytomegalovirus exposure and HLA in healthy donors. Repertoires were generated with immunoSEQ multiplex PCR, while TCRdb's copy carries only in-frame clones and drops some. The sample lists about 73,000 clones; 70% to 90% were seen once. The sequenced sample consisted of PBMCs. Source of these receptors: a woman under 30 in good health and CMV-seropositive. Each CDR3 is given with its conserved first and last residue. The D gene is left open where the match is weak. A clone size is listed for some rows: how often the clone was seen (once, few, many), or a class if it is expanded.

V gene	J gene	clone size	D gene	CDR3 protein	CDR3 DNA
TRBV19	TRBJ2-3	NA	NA	CASSLSGYGEDTQYF	TGTGCCAGTAGTCTTAGTGGTTACGGGGAGGATACGCAGTATTTT
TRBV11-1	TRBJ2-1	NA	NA	CASSFDRAIPNEQFF	TGTGCCAGCAGCTTCGATCGAGCAATCCCCAATGAGCAGTTCTTC
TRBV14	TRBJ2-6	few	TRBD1	CASSRQQGAGANVLTF	TGTGCCAGCAGCCGACAACAGGGGGCTGGGGCCAACGTCCTGACTTTC
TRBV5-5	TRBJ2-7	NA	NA	CASSLWQGSSYEQYF	TGTGCCAGCAGCTTGTGGCAGGGGAGCTCCTACGAGCAGTACTTC
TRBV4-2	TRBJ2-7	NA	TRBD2	CASSQTSSGGYEQYF	TGTGCCAGCTCCCAGACCTCTAGCGGGGGTTACGAGCAGTACTTC
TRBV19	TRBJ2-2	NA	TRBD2	CASRIRGSVTGELFF	TGTGCCAGTAGGATACGCGGGAGTGTCACCGGGGAGCTGTTTTTT
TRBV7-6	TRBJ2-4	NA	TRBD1	CASSSNPGQGNIQYF	TGTGCCAGCAGCTCTAACCCCGGACAGGGAAACATTCAGTACTTC
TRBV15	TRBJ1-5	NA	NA	CATSAGRVSNQPQHF	TGTGCCACCAGCGCGGGTAGAGTTAGCAATCAGCCCCAGCATTTT
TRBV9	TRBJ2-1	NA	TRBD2	CASSPTPTSETYNEQFF	TGTGCCAGCAGCCCAACCCCCACTAGCGAGACCTACAATGAGCAGTTCTTC
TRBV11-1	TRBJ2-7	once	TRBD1	CASSLETGGTYEQYF	TGTGCCAGCAGCTTAGAGACAGGGGGGACCTACGAGCAGTACTTC
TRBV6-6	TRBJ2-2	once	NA	CASSYTDGTPGELFF	TGTGCCAGCAGTTACACAGACGGGACTCCCGGGGAGCTGTTTTTT
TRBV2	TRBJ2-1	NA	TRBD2	CASRGGGSVYNEQFF	TGTGCCAGCAGAGGCGGGGGGTCGGTTTACAATGAGCAGTTCTTC
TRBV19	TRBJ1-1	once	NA	CASQGNRMFTEAFF	TGTGCCAGTCAGGGGAATCGTATGTTCACTGAAGCTTTCTTT
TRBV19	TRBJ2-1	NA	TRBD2	CASSIREGPYNEQFF	TGTGCCAGTAGTATACGGGAGGGCCCCTACAATGAGCAGTTCTTC
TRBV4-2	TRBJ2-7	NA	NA	CASSQDFRSGEGDEQYF	TGTGCCAGCAGCCAAGATTTTCGATCGGGAGAAGGCGACGAGCAGTACTTC
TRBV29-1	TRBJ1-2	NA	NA	CSVSLQDYGYTF	TGCAGCGTTAGCCTGCAGGACTATGGCTACACCTTC
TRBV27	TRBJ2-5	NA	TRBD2	CASSLAGGTPNF	TGTGCCAGCAGTTTAGCGGGGGGGACCCCGAACTTC
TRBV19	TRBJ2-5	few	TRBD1	CASSSPLRTGKETQYF	TGTGCCAGTAGTAGCCCCCTTAGGACAGGGAAAGAGACCCAGTACTTC
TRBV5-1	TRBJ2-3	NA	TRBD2	CASKNPRGLAGRGDTQYF	TGCGCCAGCAAAAATCCAAGGGGACTAGCGGGGAGGGGAGATACGCAGTATTTT
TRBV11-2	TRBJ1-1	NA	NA	CASSHRDFNRKTEAFF	TGTGCCAGCAGCCACCGGGACTTCAACAGAAAGACTGAAGCTTTCTTT
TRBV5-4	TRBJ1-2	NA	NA	CASSFMGSSGGYTF	TGTGCCAGCAGCTTCATGGGCAGCTCCGGCGGCTACACCTTC
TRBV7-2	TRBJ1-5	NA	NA	CASSPGTGRTNQPQHF	TGTGCCAGCAGCCCCGGGACCGGGAGAACCAATCAGCCCCAGCATTTT
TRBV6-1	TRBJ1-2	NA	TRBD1	CASRLDRVYGYTF	TGTGCCAGCAGACTGGACAGGGTCTACGGCTACACCTTC
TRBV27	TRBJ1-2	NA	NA	CASSQRGRNYGYTF	TGTGCCAGCAGTCAACGTGGCCGTAACTATGGCTACACCTTC
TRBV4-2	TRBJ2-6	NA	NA	CASSQVLSTTPGANVLTF	TGTGCCAGCAGCCAAGTGCTCAGTACCACCCCTGGGGCCAACGTCCTGACTTTC
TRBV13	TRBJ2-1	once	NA	CASSPGREQFF	TGTGCCAGCAGCCCGGGAAGGGAGCAGTTCTTC
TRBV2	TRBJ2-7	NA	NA	CASTGFLDEQYF	TGTGCCAGCACAGGCTTCCTTGACGAGCAGTACTTC
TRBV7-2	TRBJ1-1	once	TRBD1	CASRGDRNTEAFF	TGTGCCAGCAGGGGGGACAGGAACACTGAAGCTTTCTTT
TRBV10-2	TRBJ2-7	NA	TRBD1	CASSDLRPGQGVYEQYF	TGCGCCAGCAGTGATCTCCGACCGGGACAGGGAGTTTACGAGCAGTACTTC
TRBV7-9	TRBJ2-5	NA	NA	CASSPRPRAETQYF	TGTGCCAGCAGCCCCCGGCCGCGGGCAGAGACCCAGTACTTC
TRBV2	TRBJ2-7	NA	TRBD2	CASSERSGTSFFNEQYF	TGTGCCAGCAGTGAACGGTCGGGGACTAGCTTTTTCAACGAGCAGTACTTC
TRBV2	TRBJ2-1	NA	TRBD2	CASSGQTSGMGEQFF	TGTGCCAGCAGTGGGCAGACTAGCGGGATGGGTGAGCAGTTCTTC
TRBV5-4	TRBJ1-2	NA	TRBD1	CASSSTGSAYGYTF	TGTGCCAGCAGCTCGACAGGGTCGGCCTATGGCTACACCTTC
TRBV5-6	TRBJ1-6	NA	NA	CASSLWGRSSYNSPLHF	TGTGCCAGCAGCTTGTGGGGGAGGAGCTCCTATAATTCACCCCTCCACTTT
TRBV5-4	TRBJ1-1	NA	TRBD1	CASSPRDRGNTEAFF	TGTGCCAGCAGCCCCCGGGACAGGGGAAACACTGAAGCTTTCTTT
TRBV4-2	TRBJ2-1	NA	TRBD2	CASSQDAGGDEQFF	TGTGCCAGCAGCCAAGATGCGGGGGGCGATGAGCAGTTCTTC
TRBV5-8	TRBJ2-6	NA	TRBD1	CASSRDRAGANVLTF	TGTGCCAGCAGCCGAGACAGGGCCGGGGCCAACGTCCTGACTTTC
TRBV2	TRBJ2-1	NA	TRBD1	CASRSGTGVRNEQFF	TGTGCCAGCAGATCCGGGACAGGGGTGCGCAATGAGCAGTTCTTC
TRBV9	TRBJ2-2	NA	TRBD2	CASSVGVSGSGELFF	TGTGCCAGCAGCGTAGGGGTTAGCGGGAGTGGGGAGCTGTTTTTT
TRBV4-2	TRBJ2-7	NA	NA	CASSQELGASGEQYF	TGTGCCAGCAGCCAAGAACTGGGGGCGAGTGGCGAGCAGTACTTC
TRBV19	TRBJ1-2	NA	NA	CASSHTQTGGNGYTF	TGTGCCAGTAGCCACACGCAAACCGGGGGGAATGGCTACACCTTC
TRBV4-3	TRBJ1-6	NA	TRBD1	CASSQTGTDSPLHF	TGCGCCAGCAGCCAAACAGGGACAGATTCACCCCTCCACTTT
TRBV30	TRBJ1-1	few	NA	CAWRRTENTEAFF	TGTGCCTGGAGGCGGACAGAGAACACTGAAGCTTTCTTT
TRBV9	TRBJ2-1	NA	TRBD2	CASTPGMSGIYNEQFF	TGTGCCAGCACCCCCGGGATGAGCGGGATTTACAATGAGCAGTTCTTC
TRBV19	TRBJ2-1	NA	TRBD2	CASGRVGTSGRYVTEQFF	TGTGCCAGTGGTCGCGTAGGGACTAGCGGGAGGTACGTTACTGAGCAGTTCTTC
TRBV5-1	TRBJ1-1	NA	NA	CASHGVETRHKEAFF	TGCGCCAGCCACGGGGTAGAGACAAGACACAAAGAAGCTTTCTTT
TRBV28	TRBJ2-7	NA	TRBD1	CASSSRRTGTGGGEQYF	TGTGCCAGCAGTTCACGGAGAACGGGGACAGGGGGGGGCGAGCAGTACTTC